The rows below give T cell receptor beta chains drawn from one sample of a study of vaccination and CD4 T cells after COVID-19. No antigen is known for these receptors. In TCRdb, the PCR reads were re-called with MiXCR into one record per CDR3 protein. The data hold about 12,000 distinct CDR3 sequences, with roughly 66% observed a single time. Sample: CD4+ T cells from blood, cultured in vitro, taken before SARS-CoV-2 vaccination. All receptors derive from a human donor who had recovered from COVID-19. CDR3s include the opening cysteine and the closing phenylalanine or tryptophan. A D gene is named only where the DNA matches it firmly. Clone size is stated in some rows and not others, as once, few, many or a class when expanded.

>-|TRBJ1-1|TRBV19|-
TGTGCCAGTAGTTTCCTCATGATGCACACTGAAGCTTTCTTT
CASSFLMMHTEAFF
>few|TRBJ2-3|TRBV12-3/TRBV12-4|-
TGTGCCAGCGCTAATCCTCGGGCCGCAGATACGCAGTATTTT
CASANPRAADTQYF
>-|TRBJ2-5|TRBV2|-
TGTGCCAGCAGTTTCACGATAGAAGAGACCCAGTACTTC
CASSFTIEETQYF
>large|TRBJ2-1|TRBV7-8|TRBD2
TGTGCCAGCAGCTTAGTGCCTAGCGGGAGAGTTGAGCAGTTCTTC
CASSLVPSGRVEQFF
>-|TRBJ2-7|TRBV21-1|-
TGTGCCAGCAGCAAACAGGGCGAGCAGTACTTC
CASSKQGEQYF
>-|TRBJ2-7|TRBV6-1|-
TGTGCCAGCAGGGACCTTACCTACGAGCAGTACTTC
CASRDLTYEQYF
>-|TRBJ1-5|TRBV28|-
TGTGCCAGCAGCAACTCCGGGACCTATCAGCCCCAGCATTTT
CASSNSGTYQPQHF
>-|TRBJ1-2|TRBV20-1|-
TGCGGAGGGGAAGAGGGTCGCTATGGCTACACCTTC
CGGEEGRYGYTF
>large|TRBJ2-1|TRBV7-2|-
TGTGCCAGCAGCTTGGGGGACGCCTACAATGAGCAGTTCTTC
CASSLGDAYNEQFF
>-|TRBJ2-3|TRBV7-2|TRBD2
TGTGCCAGCAGCTTCACTAGCGTCTTGTCCTCAGATACGCAGTATTTT
CASSFTSVLSSDTQYF
>-|TRBJ2-7|TRBV24-1|-
TGTGCCACCAGTGAGTCCTCAATCCCGGGGAACTACGAGCAGTACTTC
CATSESSIPGNYEQYF
>-|TRBJ1-5|TRBV12-3/TRBV12-4|-
TGTGCCAGCATCTTGGGACCGAGCAATCAGCCCCAGCATTTT
CASILGPSNQPQHF
>few|TRBJ2-7|TRBV20-1|TRBD2
TGCAGTGCTAGAGGTCCCGACGCTAGCGGGAGCTACGAGCAGTACTTC
CSARGPDASGSYEQYF
>few|TRBJ2-3|TRBV20-1|TRBD1
TGCAGTGCACCGCGACAGGGGCCAGATACGCAGTATTTT
CSAPRQGPDTQYF
>-|TRBJ2-1|TRBV20-1|TRBD2
TGCAGTGCCCCCCGCGTCGGCCTAGCGGAGGGGATTGGGGGGAATGAGCAGTTCTTC
CSAPRVGLAEGIGGNEQFF
>-|TRBJ2-3|TRBV19|TRBD2
TGTGCCAGTAGGGGCCCACCGGGACTAGCGGGAGCCGGCACAGATACGCAGTATTTT
CASRGPPGLAGAGTDTQYF
>medium-sized|TRBJ2-1|TRBV20-1|-
TGCAGTGCTAGAGTTAATGACCCTAGCGACTCGGGTGAGCAGTTCTTC
CSARVNDPSDSGEQFF
>-|TRBJ2-7|TRBV19|-
TGTGCCAGTAGTATTGGGGCTCGAACTACCTACGAGCAGTACTTC
CASSIGARTTYEQYF
>-|TRBJ2-3|TRBV3-1|TRBD2
TGTGCCAGCAGCCAAGAAAGCGGGGTAAGCACAGATACGCAGTATTTT
CASSQESGVSTDTQYF
>-|TRBJ2-1|TRBV20-1|-
TGCAGTGCTAGAGGGGGTGGTAGCAATTCCTTGTACAATGAGCAGTTCTTC
CSARGGGSNSLYNEQFF
>-|TRBJ2-2|TRBV30|-
TGTGCCTGGAATCTGGACGGCGGGGAGCTGTTTTTT
CAWNLDGGELFF
>once|TRBJ2-7|TRBV10-3|-
TGTGCCACCACCCCCGACAGACTGCTCCTCTACGAGCAGTACTTC
CATTPDRLLLYEQYF
>-|TRBJ1-5|TRBV7-6|TRBD1
TGTGCCAGCAGCCGAGGACAGGGGGGCAATCAGCCCCAGCATTTT
CASSRGQGGNQPQHF
>-|TRBJ1-5|TRBV6-2/TRBV6-3|-
TGTGCCAGCAGCCGAGTCGGGGGACGCAATCAGCCCCAGCATTTT
CASSRVGGRNQPQHF
>-|TRBJ1-2|TRBV28|-
TGTGCCAGCAGCTCGAGGCGGGTGGGAGGCTACACCTTC
CASSSRRVGGYTF
>few|TRBJ1-1|TRBV2|-
TGTGCCAGCAGCCCCGACAGGCCTGAAGCTTTCTTT
CASSPDRPEAFF
>-|TRBJ2-7|TRBV20-1|TRBD2
TGCAGTGCTAGAAATAGCGGGAGGGCCTCAGGCTACGAGCAGTACTTC
CSARNSGRASGYEQYF
>-|TRBJ2-1|TRBV20-1|-
TGCAGTGCTAGAGGATCAGTTTCTTCCTACAATGAGCAGTTCTTC
CSARGSVSSYNEQFF
>few|TRBJ1-2|TRBV11-2|TRBD1
TGTGCCAGCAGCTCGGGGGACAGCTATTATGGCTACACCTTC
CASSSGDSYYGYTF
>-|TRBJ2-2|TRBV24-1|-
TGTGCCACCAGTGACATCACAGGGTCCGACGGGGAGCTGTTTTTT
CATSDITGSDGELFF
>once|TRBJ2-1|TRBV4-3|-
TGCGCCAGCAGCCAAGCGAGTAGGGCCTACAATGAGCAGTTCTTC
CASSQASRAYNEQFF
>-|TRBJ2-3|TRBV10-1|-
TGCGCCAGCAGTGATAATTTGGGGTCCCGCACAGATACGCAGTATTTT
CASSDNLGSRTDTQYF
>-|TRBJ1-2|TRBV6-5|-
TGTGCCAGCAGTTACTCAGGACAGAACTATGGCTACACCTTC
CASSYSGQNYGYTF
>few|TRBJ2-7|TRBV30|-
TGTGCCTGGAGTCGTGGCGGTGGGCTCTCCTACGAGCAGTACTTC
CAWSRGGGLSYEQYF
>-|TRBJ2-1|TRBV7-2|-
TGTGCCACCTCGCGGGGCCACGGCAATGAGCAGTTCTTC
CATSRGHGNEQFF
>-|TRBJ2-1|TRBV19|TRBD2
TGTGCCAGTAGTATTAGCGGGAGCGGCAATGAGCAGTTCTTC
CASSISGSGNEQFF
>-|TRBJ1-3|TRBV20-1|TRBD1
TGCAGTGCCCGTGACAGGGTGGGTGGAAACACCATATATTTT
CSARDRVGGNTIYF
>-|TRBJ1-2|TRBV27|-
TGTGCCAGCAGGATCTCAAACAGGGATTTGGGCTACACCTTC
CASRISNRDLGYTF
>few|TRBJ1-6|TRBV15|-
TGTGCCACCAGCGGAGGGGGTAGCGCACCCCTCCACTTT
CATSGGGSAPLHF
>-|TRBJ1-5|TRBV2|-
TGTGCCAGTACCCAAGGGGGTGCTCAGCATTTT
CASTQGGAQHF
>-|TRBJ2-5|TRBV6-1|-
TGTGCCGGCAGTCTCATTGGACAGTCAGGGGAGACCCAGTACTTC
CAGSLIGQSGETQYF
>medium-sized|TRBJ2-5|TRBV6-2/TRBV6-3|-
TGTGCCAGCAGTTACTTCCGGGAAATAAGAGAGGCCCAGTACTTC
CASSYFREIREAQYF